This entry lists 27 T cell receptor beta chains sequenced from one sample in a study of T cells after yellow fever vaccination. MiXCR, applied by TCRdb to the 5' RACE reads, yields one record per CDR3 protein. The sample holds approximately 330,000 distinct CDR3 sequences, about an eighth seen once. The input for sequencing was CD4+ T cells sorted from PBMCs, taken 15 days after the yellow fever booster vaccination. The receptors shown here come from a man between 18 and 29 years old who received the YFV17D yellow fever vaccine.

This clonotype occurred a few times. V and J are TRBV19 and TRBJ1-2, with 10 bases matching TRBD1. The CDR3 contains 15 residues. CDR1 is LNHDA and CDR2 is SQIVND in the germline V gene (reference sequence). J gave up 2 bases and V 9 bases, and 9 bases lay outside the gene matches. The CDR3 nucleotides read TGTGCCAGCCAGACAAGGGACAGGGGAAACTATGGCTACACCTTC. Encoded protein: CASQTRDRGNYGYTF.

This clonotype came up many times. The V and J genes are TRBV5-5 and TRBJ2-7; D perhaps matches TRBD1 (6 bases). The V end was cut by 4 bases, the J end by 3 bases, with 8 bases between. The CDR3 runs to 12 residues. Germline CDR1 SGHKS, CDR2 YYEKEE (reference sequence). The DNA of the CDR3 is TGTGCCAGCAGCCCGGACAGCTACGAGCAGTACTTC. Translated: CASSPDSYEQYF.

This clonotype was detected only a few times. The chain employs TRBV6-2 or TRBV6-3 and TRBJ1-2; TRBD1 matches at 7 bases. Trimming cost V 7 bases and J 5 bases; bases outside gene matches: 10. CDR1 and CDR2 (germline): MNHEY, SVGEGT. The CDR3 sequence is 14 residues long. The CDR3 region has the DNA TGTGCCAGCACCGACAGGGCGATCTTTTATGGCTACACCTTC. Its protein product is CASTDRAIFYGYTF.

This clonotype was counted between two and nine times. The V gene is TRBV6-6, the J gene TRBJ2-2; D call uncertain. The CDR3 extends over 15 amino acids. Germline V gives CDR1 MNHNY, CDR2 SVGAGI (reference sequence). The germline V and J ends were trimmed by 4 bases and 0 bases, with 9 bases remaining between them. The CDR3 protein is CASSSRPTNTGELFF. CDR3 nucleotide sequence: TGTGCCAGCAGTTCGAGACCGACGAACACCGGGGAGCTGTTTTTT.

This chain joins TRBV4-2 and TRBJ2-5; no clear D gene. CDR1 is LGHNA, CDR2 YNFKEQ, per germline. V was shortened by 1 base and J by 5 bases, with 14 bases between the two germline ends. This CDR3 contains 15 residues. CDR3 sequence reads: CASSQGELNFETQYF. CDR3 nucleotide sequence: TGTGCCAGCAGCCAAGGGGAACTGAACTTTGAGACCCAGTACTTC.

The chain combines TRBV5-4 with TRBJ2-3, with D perhaps given as TRBD1 or TRBD2 (6 bases each). This CDR3 has 15 residues. Germline V gene lookup returns CDR1 SGHNT and CDR2 YYREEE (reference sequence). Trimming shortened V by 4 bases and J by 7 bases, and 19 bases separated the two germline ends. The CDR3 spells CASSPGGGAQYTQYF. CDR3 coding DNA: TGTGCCAGCAGCCCCGGGGGCGGGGCGCAGTATACGCAGTATTTT.

In this sample, this clonotype turned up a few times. The chain is built from TRBV7-9 and TRBJ2-3, with D tentatively TRBD1 (6 bases). The CDR3 spans 13 residues. The germline gives CDR1 SEHNR, CDR2 FQNEAQ (reference sequence). The V gene lost 5 bases and the J gene lost 5 bases, with 11 bases spanning the gap. The DNA for the CDR3 is TGTGCCAGCAGCCAGGGGAGCGGAGATACGCAGTATTTT. Amino acids: CASSQGSGDTQYF.

The V and J genes are TRBV28 and TRBJ1-2; TRBD1 aligns across 9 bases. CDR1 is MDHEN and CDR2 is SYDVKM in the germline V gene. This CDR3 has 14 residues. Trimming cost V 6 bases and J 0 bases; bases outside gene matches: 2. The CDR3 nucleotides read TGTGCCAGCAGCACAGGGGGCACTAACTATGGCTACACCTTC. Translating gives CASSTGGTNYGYTF.

In this sample, this clonotype turned up a few times. CDR3: CASSYGTGGRPQHF. DNA of the CDR3: TGTGCCAGCAGTTACGGGACAGGGGGGAGGCCCCAGCATTTT. The chain joins TRBV6-6 to TRBJ1-5; 11 nucleotides match TRBD1. This CDR3 region has 14 residues. CDR1 is MNHNY, CDR2 SVGAGI, per germline (reference sequence). V dropped 2 bases and J dropped 9; count of bases not matched to a gene: 3.

This clonotype came up a few times. The chain is built from TRBV18 and TRBJ1-4, with D possibly TRBD1 on 5 matching bases. Trimming stripped 3 bases from V and 4 bases from J, with 9 bases between. The CDR3 covers 14 residues. Germline loops: CDR1 KGHSH, CDR2 LQKENI. CDR3 sequence (DNA): TGTGCCAGCTCACCCCGGGACGTTAATGAAAAACTGTTTTTT. Translating gives CASSPRDVNEKLFF.

The rearrangement joins TRBV2 to TRBJ2-4, with a weak D call TRBD2 (5 bases). V gave up 7 bases and J gave up 7 bases, with 17 bases separating them. The CDR3 loop spans 14 amino acids. The V gene's germline CDR1 is SNHLY and CDR2 FYNNEI. CDR3 sequence (DNA): TGTGCCAGCACCCGTCCCAGGTCGGGGAACATTCAGTACTTC. It codes for CASTRPRSGNIQYF. The entire variable domain, with the rest obtained from reference TRBV2 and TRBJ2-4, is as follows: EPEVTQTPSHQVTQMGQEVILRCVPISNHLYFYWYRQILGQKVEFLVSFYNNEISEKSEIFDDQFSVERPDGSNFTLKIRSTKLEDSAMYFCASTRPRSGNIQYFGAGTRLSVL.

This chain joins TRBV7-2 and TRBJ1-2; no firm D call. The V end lost 1 base, the J end lost 6 bases, and 9 bases lay between the germline ends. The CDR3 is 13 amino acids. Germline loops: CDR1 SGHTA, CDR2 FQGNSA. CDR3 region: CASSLVNWDGYTF. The CDR3 coding sequence is TGTGCCAGCAGCTTAGTAAACTGGGATGGCTACACCTTC.

The chain is built from TRBV7-2 and TRBJ2-1; TRBD1 is a possible D gene (5 bases). Germline CDR1 reads SGHTA; CDR2 reads FQGNSA. V lost 5 bases, J lost 4 bases, and 21 bases lay in between. The CDR3 is 17 residues long. This CDR3 is CASSQNPSRARYNEQFF. The CDR3, as DNA: TGTGCCAGCAGCCAAAACCCCTCCAGGGCAAGATACAATGAGCAGTTCTTC. The full variable domain, with the rest looked up from reference TRBV7-2 and TRBJ2-1, is GAGVSQSPSNKVTEKGKDVELRCDPISGHTALYWYRQSLGQGLEFLIYFQGNSAPDKSGLPSDRFSAERTGGSVSTLTIQRTQQEDSAVYLCASSQNPSRARYNEQFFGPGTRLTVL.

V is TRBV4-2 and J is TRBJ2-3; a weak D match, TRBD2 (6 bases). Germline-derived CDR1 and CDR2 are LGHNA and YNFKEQ. The CDR3 runs 15 residues. Trimming took off 0 bases at V and 6 bases at J, with 13 bases between the two ends. CDR3 sequence: CASSQDRTTKDTQYF. CDR3 DNA sequence: TGTGCCAGCAGCCAAGATCGGACTACCAAGGATACGCAGTATTTT.

CDR3 bases: TGTGCCAGCACCCTTGGGATTCATGAAAAACTGTTTTTT. This gives the protein CASTLGIHEKLFF. V gene TRBV7-2 combines with J gene TRBJ1-4; unclear D gene. Germline V gene data show CDR1 as SGHTA and CDR2 as FQGNSA. The V end lost 7 bases, the J end lost 6 bases, and 12 bases lay between the germline ends. The CDR3 has 13 residues.

This clonotype was seen a few times. V and J are TRBV7-8 and TRBJ2-7; 7 bases fit TRBD2. CDR1 is SGHVS, CDR2 FQNEAQ, per germline. Germline trimming cut 4 bases from V and 7 bases from J; bases unmatched to any gene: 7. The CDR3 totals 13 residues. CDR3 in amino acids: CASSSREAREQYV. CDR3 in DNA: TGTGCCAGCAGCTCCCGGGAGGCTCGGGAGCAGTACGTC.

V gene TRBV5-6 combines with J gene TRBJ1-5; TRBD1 aligns across 8 bases. Trimming took 4 bases from V and 4 from J; bases not matched to a gene: 4. The germline gives CDR1 SGHDT, CDR2 YYEEEE. The CDR3 covers 14 residues. CDR3 sequence (DNA): TGTGCCAGCAGCACCGGGACAGGTAATCAGCCCCAGCATTTT. This codes for CASSTGTGNQPQHF.

The J gene is TRBJ2-6, the V gene TRBV24-1, with D tentatively TRBD1 or TRBD2 (5 bases each). This CDR3 comprises 14 residues. V lost 4 bases and J 4 bases, leaving 7 bases between the germline ends. Germline CDR1 KGHDR, CDR2 SFDVKD. DNA of the CDR3: TGTGCCACCAGTGACGGGGCGGGGGCCAACGTCCTGACTTTC. Protein sequence: CATSDGAGANVLTF.

Ten or more counts support this clonotype. The gene calls are TRBV12-3 or TRBV12-4 and TRBJ2-7, with D possibly called TRBD1 or TRBD2 (5 bases each). This CDR3 is 14 amino acids long. V lost 5 bases and J 0 bases, leaving 11 bases between the germline ends. The CDR3 nucleotides read TGTGCCAGCAGTAACATCGGGGCCTCCTACGAGCAGTACTTC. Translated, it gives CASSNIGASYEQYF.

This clonotype was observed many times. The gene calls are TRBV20-1 and TRBJ2-3; no clear D. CDR3 length: 12 residues. Germline V CDR1 and CDR2: DFQATT, SNEGSKA (reference sequence). The germline V and J ends were trimmed by 8 bases and 0 bases, with 9 bases remaining between them. Here the CDR3 DNA reads TGCAGTCTTACTCCTAGCACAGATACGCAGTATTTT. Its protein product is CSLTPSTDTQYF.

This clonotype was seen only a few times. The V call is TRBV18, the J call TRBJ2-5; a possible D gene is TRBD1 (5 bases). CDR1 and CDR2 from the germline V gene are KGHSH and LQKENI. The V end lost 6 bases, the J end lost 5 bases, and 19 bases lay between the germline ends. The CDR3 loop spans 15 amino acids. CDR3 coding DNA: TGTGCCAGCTCGTATACGTCCAGGGTTTCGGAGACCCAGTACTTC. Protein product: CASSYTSRVSETQYF.

The chain joins TRBV29-1 to TRBJ1-2, with TRBD1 as a possible D gene (5 bases). The CDR3 length is 10 residues. Germline V CDR1 and CDR2: SQVTM, ANQGSEA. V lost 4 bases and J 8 bases, leaving 8 bases between the germline ends. DNA of the CDR3: TGCAGCGTTGGCTGGGGCGGCTACACCTTC. Its protein is CSVGWGGYTF.

The chain links TRBV10-3 to TRBJ1-1; perhaps TRBD1 as D (5 bases). The CDR3 runs 16 residues. Trimming shortened V by 0 bases and J by 4 bases, and 15 bases separated the two germline ends. The germline gives CDR1 ENHRY, CDR2 SYGVKD. In nucleotides, the CDR3 is TGTGCCATCAGTGAGTCGGAGGGGCGCGGTAGCACTGAAGCTTTCTTT. Translation: CAISESEGRGSTEAFF.

The table lists this clonotype with a few counts. The V and J genes are TRBV6-5 and TRBJ2-4; D is undetermined. Germline-derived CDR1 and CDR2 are MNHEY and SVGAGI. V was cut by 6 bases and J by 1 base, with 10 bases left in between. The CDR3 is made up of 14 amino acids. The CDR3: CASSLPSAKNIQYF. CDR3 bases: TGTGCCAGCAGCCTCCCCTCGGCCAAAAACATTCAGTACTTC.

This clonotype was picked up a small number of times. The V call is TRBV18, the J call TRBJ1-6, with TRBD1 as a possible D gene (6 bases). The CDR3 totals 15 residues. Between the trimmed V and J ends, which lost 5 bases and 0 bases, there was a span of 8 bases. The germline V gene encodes CDR1 KGHSH and CDR2 LQKENI. The CDR3 protein is CASSTGSSYNSPLHF. The CDR3 DNA reads TGTGCCAGCTCAACAGGGAGCTCCTATAATTCACCCCTCCACTTT.

The chain joins TRBV11-2 to TRBJ2-1; D may be TRBD1 (5 bases). Germline assignment: CDR1 SGHAT and CDR2 FQNNGV. Trimming removed 4 bases at V and 2 bases at J, with 18 bases between. This CDR3 has 17 amino acids. CDR3 bases: TGTGCCAGCAGCTCGGCCTCTAGACAGACCGCCTACAATGAGCAGTTCTTC. Translating it yields CASSSASRQTAYNEQFF. Complete variable domain (other parts from reference TRBV11-2 and TRBJ2-1): EAGVAQSPRYKIIEKRQSVAFWCNPISGHATLYWYQQILGQGPKLLIQFQNNGVVDDSQLPKDRFSAERLKGVDSTLKIQPAKLEDSAVYLCASSSASRQTAYNEQFFGPGTRLTVL.

This clonotype was counted at least ten times. This chain connects TRBV6-6 to TRBJ1-1; perhaps TRBD1 as D (6 bases). Germline V gene sequence: CDR1 MNHNY, CDR2 SVGAGI (reference sequence). This CDR3 contains 14 residues. V was clipped by 0 bases and J by 1 base, with 6 bases between them. The DNA for the CDR3 is TGTGCCAGCAGTTACTCGACAGGGAACACTGAAGCTTTCTTT. It is translated as CASSYSTGNTEAFF.